What follows is one T cell receptor beta chain and its context. This clonotype was recorded at least ten times. What this receptor recognizes is not known. No base quality information exists; no much larger clone differs at one position. In the germline V gene, CDR1 corresponds to SQVTM and CDR2 to ANQGSEA. V is shortened by 6 bases, J by 6 bases, and the region joining them spans 8 bases. Including cysteine and phenylalanine, the CDR3 has 10 amino acids. Only the CDR3 DNA stays, 30 bases, in frame from base 1. This entry comes from a study of human T cells and chemical hapten exposure (dated by TCRdb to the early 2020s). Background on the whole study: For sensitization, 2% DPC in acetone was applied to a roughly 2 cm by roughly 2 cm area of upper inner arm skin. Libraries were combined into a pool for sequencing, and differences in TCR yield between samples came mainly from small differences in library volumes within the pool. In alopecia patients, the study followed how the peripheral blood TCR repertoire changed in vivo over primary and secondary sensitization to diphenylcyclopropenone (DPC), a hapten. Blood samples were taken from patients before sensitization (week 0) and at 2, 6 and about 24 weeks after DPC sensitization. The patient cohort, mostly female, included alopecia areata with under or over 50% scalp involvement, alopecia totalis and alopecia universalis. For TCR sequencing, blood came from some 31 alopecia patients at anywhere from one to four time points (pre-sensitization, 2, 6 and 24 weeks). Patch testing on the upper back used Finn chambers containing 0.01% DPC, with scoring done after 6 days according to International Contact Dermatitis Research Group standards. Weekly therapeutic DPC doses were additionally applied to the scalp of patients throughout the approximately 23-week study period. Beyond this particular receptor, the publication reports: DPC sensitization did not change the number of TCRs with a frequency above 1 in 1000, and there was no evidence of changes in global repertoire structure. Patch test score correlated positively with the number of PT1 expanded TCRs, reaching significance at thresholds 8, 16 and 32 but not at 4. Repeated subsampling changed both the strength of the expansion versus patch-test correlation and the threshold at which the correlation became significant. Expanded TCRs formed significantly more large CDR3 similarity clusters than pre-sensitization or healthy control sets, consistent with antigen-driven responses. Because all patients had alopecia, a presumed autoimmune disease, the immune response of the patients might differ from that of healthy individuals.

In the paper's terms, the time point label means: patch test 2, 6 weeks after DPC sensitization. The sample's treatment or condition, from its label and the paper: therapeutic diphenylcyclopropenone sensitization with weekly scalp DPC. At each patch-test visit, blood was drawn before the patch test was applied. To be eligible, patients had to be aged 18 to 70, diagnosed with alopecia and judged suitable for DPC therapy, while pregnant patients were excluded. Total RNA was extracted from unfractionated whole blood collected in Tempus Blood RNA tubes. The receptor library was made with RACE. Sequencing was carried out with a NextSeq 500. During library preparation, unique molecular identifiers were attached to individual cDNA molecules so that TCRs could be counted in a quantitative, reproducible way. Each blood RNA sample was used to sequence both TCR alpha and TCR beta chains. The study's processing was this. A median of about 89,000 TCRs per sample was observed, with a range of about 23,224 to 700,000. V, J and CDR3 annotation of the TCR reads was carried out using the Decombinator software suite. To make PS versus PT1 abundance plots, every sample was subsampled to the same number of TCRs (28,000). TCRs were defined as expanded if absent before sensitization and observed at least eight times at the 2-week time point. Clones were called with MiXCR by TCRdb after fastp trimmed the public reads at Q25, and only in-frame beta chains were retained. Identical CDR3 protein sequences are pooled into one entry, listed with their most common genes and DNA. Clone size and V and J calls follow TCRdb, not the original study. The sample table records under 450,000 distinct CDR3 sequences; roughly 6.3% of these occur just once. 5% to 6% of the sample comes from the top ten.

In this chain, TRBV29-1 is recombined with TRBJ1-2; confidence is insufficient to name the D gene. The material was whole blood, obtained in connection with sensitization to the hapten diphenylcyclopropenone (DPC). The sequence was collected from a woman between 18 and 29 years old with alopecia areata. Some clones in this sample may be carry-over from other donors' samples. The nucleotide sequence is TGCAGCGTCCAGACTCATGGCTACACCTTC. Translated, this is CSVQTHGYTF.